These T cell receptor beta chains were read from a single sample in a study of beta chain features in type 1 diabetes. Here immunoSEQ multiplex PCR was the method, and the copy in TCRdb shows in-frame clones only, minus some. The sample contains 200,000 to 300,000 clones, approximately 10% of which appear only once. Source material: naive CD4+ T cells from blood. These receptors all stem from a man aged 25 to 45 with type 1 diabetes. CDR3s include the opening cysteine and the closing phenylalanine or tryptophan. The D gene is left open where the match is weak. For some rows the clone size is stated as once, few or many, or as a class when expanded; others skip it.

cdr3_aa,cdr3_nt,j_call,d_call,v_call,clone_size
CASSQDRTIHNYGYTF,TGCGCCAGCAGCCAAGATAGGACTATTCATAACTATGGCTACACCTTC,TRBJ1-2,-,TRBV4-1,-
CAIRSSGISNYGYTF,TGTGCCATCAGGTCCTCCGGGATATCTAACTATGGCTACACCTTC,TRBJ1-2,-,TRBV10-3,-
CASSEFSGEETQYF,TGTGCCAGCAGTGAATTTAGCGGGGAAGAGACCCAGTACTTC,TRBJ2-5,TRBD2,TRBV25-1,few
CSVGERNEQFF,TGCAGCGTTGGGGAGCGCAATGAGCAGTTCTTC,TRBJ2-1,-,TRBV29-1,many
CASSLGPLTGEDEAFF,TGTGCCAGCAGCTTGGGCCCCTTGACAGGGGAGGATGAAGCTTTCTTT,TRBJ1-1,TRBD1,TRBV5-4,-
CASSLWGGGARETQYF,TGTGCCAGCAGCTTATGGGGCGGGGGGGCCCGTGAGACCCAGTACTTC,TRBJ2-5,TRBD2,TRBV7-2,-
CASSKGAGGLEETQYF,TGTGCCAGCAGCAAAGGAGCGGGGGGGCTCGAGGAGACCCAGTACTTC,TRBJ2-5,TRBD2,TRBV5-4,few
CASSPGQGARVDSPLHF,TGTGCCAGCAGCCCAGGACAGGGGGCCAGGGTTGATTCACCCCTCCACTTT,TRBJ1-6,TRBD1,TRBV9,-
CASSQAGEGAGTQYF,TGCGCCAGCAGCCAAGCGGGCGAAGGGGCTGGGACCCAGTACTTC,TRBJ2-5,-,TRBV4-3,few
CASSSFRGLRTQYF,TGTGCCAGCAGCTCTTTCAGGGGGCTGCGGACCCAGTACTTC,TRBJ2-5,TRBD1,TRBV11-2,-
CSVTDLLGSGANVLTF,TGCAGCGTTACCGATCTACTCGGGTCTGGGGCCAACGTCCTGACTTTC,TRBJ2-6,-,TRBV29-1,-
CASSLKDTLRNEQYF,TGTGCCAGCAGTTTAAAGGACACGCTAAGGAACGAGCAGTACTTC,TRBJ2-7,-,TRBV27,few
CASSPRGGAYEQYF,TGTGCCAGTAGTCCCCGGGGGGGAGCCTACGAGCAGTACTTC,TRBJ2-7,TRBD2,TRBV19,few
CASSVEPQGAGEQFF,TGCGCCAGCAGCGTTGAACCACAGGGGGCCGGTGAGCAGTTCTTC,TRBJ2-1,TRBD1,TRBV4-3,-
CASSVQVNTEAFF,TGTGCCAGCAGTGTACAGGTGAACACTGAAGCTTTCTTT,TRBJ1-1,-,TRBV2,few
CASSLGHDLRQYF,TGTGCCAGCAGTCTCGGACATGATCTTCGGCAGTACTTC,TRBJ2-7,-,TRBV28,-
CASSPRTGRSTDTQYF,TGTGCCAGCAGCCCCCGGACAGGGAGAAGTACAGATACGCAGTATTTT,TRBJ2-3,TRBD1,TRBV7-9,-
CASSEQGAGEQYF,TGTGCCAGCAGTGAACAGGGGGCAGGCGAGCAGTACTTC,TRBJ2-7,TRBD1,TRBV6-4,-
CSAKTSYEQYF,TGCAGTGCAAAGACTAGCTACGAGCAGTACTTC,TRBJ2-7,-,TRBV20-1,few
CASSVGVGVGYGYTF,TGTGCCAGCAGCGTAGGGGTCGGGGTCGGCTATGGCTACACCTTC,TRBJ1-2,-,TRBV9,few
CASQVSFTGGEAFF,TGCGCCAGCCAAGTTTCTTTTACAGGGGGGGAAGCTTTCTTT,TRBJ1-1,TRBD1,TRBV5-1,once
CASSQALAGPYEQYF,TGTGCCAGCAGCCAAGCGCTAGCGGGACCCTACGAGCAGTACTTC,TRBJ2-7,TRBD2,TRBV4-2,few
CASSPPGSGANVLTF,TGTGCCAGCAGTCCTCCAGGCTCTGGGGCCAACGTCCTGACTTTC,TRBJ2-6,-,TRBV28,few
CSVATPRADREAFF,TGCAGCGTCGCCACCCCCCGGGCAGACAGGGAAGCTTTCTTT,TRBJ1-1,-,TRBV29-1,-
CASSLVPGDQPQHF,TGCGCCAGCAGCTTGGTACCAGGGGATCAGCCCCAGCATTTT,TRBJ1-5,-,TRBV5-1,few
CASSFSRDTNTEAFF,TGTGCCAGCTCATTTAGCCGGGACACGAACACTGAAGCTTTCTTT,TRBJ1-1,-,TRBV18,few
CASSPNGQGRHYGYTF,TGTGCCAGTAGTCCTAACGGACAGGGAAGGCACTATGGCTACACCTTC,TRBJ1-2,TRBD1,TRBV19,-
CASSISPSGGYTF,TGTGCCAGTAGTATCTCCCCGTCGGGAGGCTACACCTTC,TRBJ1-2,-,TRBV19,few
CASSNRANTEAFF,TGTGCCAGCAGCAACAGAGCAAACACTGAAGCTTTCTTT,TRBJ1-1,-,TRBV7-3,-
CASSHGRGVKTQYF,TGTGCCAGCAGTCACGGACGGGGGGTCAAGACCCAGTACTTC,TRBJ2-5,TRBD2,TRBV7-9,few
CASSQVASGGYEQYF,TGCGCCAGCAGCCAAGTAGCTAGCGGGGGTTACGAGCAGTACTTC,TRBJ2-7,TRBD2,TRBV4-3,-
CASSDHSGTLHF,TGTGCCAGCAGTGACCACAGCGGTACCCTCCACTTT,TRBJ1-6,-,TRBV2,-
CASSLWETRAGAETQYF,TGTGCCAGCAGCTTATGGGAAACCCGAGCGGGCGCGGAGACCCAGTACTTC,TRBJ2-5,-,TRBV7-2,-
CASSWGASGGGTQYF,TGTGCCAGCAGTTGGGGCGCTAGCGGGGGGGGGACCCAGTACTTC,TRBJ2-5,TRBD2,TRBV5-4,few